Listed here are 24 T cell receptor beta chains from one sample, sequenced in a study of shared clonotypes between healthy human individuals. Produced via immunoSEQ multiplex PCR; TCRdb's table is partial and in-frame only. Of under 650,000 clones in the sample, about 96% were seen once. The sequencing sample was made of naive CD4+ T cells sorted from blood. Subset here: CD45RA+ positively selected. The receptors were gathered from a woman aged 25 to 39 in good health.

V usage is TRBV11-1 and J usage is TRBJ2-7; tentatively, D is TRBD1 or TRBD2 (6 bases each). This CDR3 contains 15 residues. Germline-derived CDR1 and CDR2 are SGHAT and FQDESV (reference sequence). Trimming removed 2 bases from V and 5 bases from J, with 16 bases in between. The chain's CDR3 is CASSLRGPDGDEQYF. The CDR3 DNA reads as TGTGCCAGCAGCTTACGGGGGCCTGATGGCGACGAGCAGTACTTC.

This chain links TRBV7-9 with TRBJ2-3; D not resolved. CDR1 is SEHNR and CDR2 is FQNEAQ in the germline V gene (reference sequence). Trimming removed 8 bases from V and 6 bases from J, with 12 bases in between. This CDR3 spans 12 amino acids. CDR3 in amino acids: CASYRLSDTQYF. DNA of the CDR3: TGTGCCAGCTACAGACTTTCCGATACGCAGTATTTT.

The chain is built from TRBV25-1 and TRBJ2-7; D is undetermined. CDR3 length: 11 amino acids. Germline CDR1 is MGHDK and CDR2 is SYGVNS. V dropped 4 bases and J dropped 2 bases, with 3 bases sitting between them. The CDR3 DNA is TGTGCCAGCAGTGTTCCCTACGAGCAGTACTTC. This codes for CASSVPYEQYF.

The chain joins TRBV28 to TRBJ1-1; TRBD1 might be the D (6 bases). This CDR3 comprises 14 residues. From germline, CDR1 is MDHEN and CDR2 SYDVKM. V was cut by 6 bases and J by 1 base, with 12 bases left in between. CDR3 nucleotides: TGTGCCAGCAGAACAGCACAGGGGAACACTGAAGCTTTCTTT. Its translation: CASRTAQGNTEAFF.

The chain combines TRBV5-1 with TRBJ2-6; possibly TRBD1 for D (6 bases). The CDR3 loop spans 16 amino acids. Germline-derived CDR1 and CDR2 are SGHRS and YFSETQ. The ends were cut back, 4 bases at V and 0 bases at J, with 11 bases in the middle. The CDR3 loop is CASSTGTHSGANVLTF. CDR3 nucleotides: TGCGCCAGCAGCACCGGGACACACTCTGGGGCCAACGTCCTGACTTTC.

The chain carries TRBV7-9 and TRBJ2-5, with a possible D match to TRBD2 (5 bases). The J call is uncertain, as TRBJ2-7 better fits the DNA end. In germline, CDR1 is SEHNR, CDR2 FQNEAQ (reference sequence). CDR3 size: 15 residues. This chain's CDR3 is CASSPNFGIAYEQYF. CDR3 nucleotide sequence: TGTGCCAGCAGCCCAAACTTCGGGATTGCCTACGAGCAGTACTTC.

The chain has TRBV5-4 and TRBJ2-7, with D hard to call. Trimming removed 4 bases at V and 2 bases at J, with 10 bases between. CDR3 length equals 13 residues. Germline lookup yields CDR1 SGHNT and CDR2 YYREEE (reference sequence). CDR3 in amino acids: CASSSYRTYEQYF. In DNA, the CDR3 is TGTGCCAGCAGCAGCTACCGAACCTACGAGCAGTACTTC.

The J gene is TRBJ1-4, the V gene TRBV4-1; 7 bases are a match to TRBD1. The length of the CDR3 is 19 residues. Germline V lookup: CDR1 MGHRA, CDR2 YSYEKL. J gave up 0 bases and V 4 bases, and 14 bases lay outside the gene matches. In DNA, the CDR3 is TGCGCCAGCAGCCTAGGACAGGTTCTCGACATTACAACTAATGAAAAACTGTTTTTT. It yields the protein CASSLGQVLDITTNEKLFF.

This chain connects TRBV5-1 to TRBJ2-7; perhaps TRBD1 as D (6 bases). The CDR3 runs 13 residues. The V and J ends lost 2 bases and 4 bases respectively, with 10 bases between them. Germline V gene data show CDR1 as SGHRS and CDR2 as YFSETQ. The CDR3, as DNA: TGCGCCAGCAGCTTTGACAGGCCTTACGAGCAGTACTTC. Its translation: CASSFDRPYEQYF.

This clone was picked up one time. The chain combines TRBV19 with TRBJ2-1; D possibly corresponds to TRBD2 (7 bases). CDR1 and CDR2 (germline): LNHDA, SQIVND (reference sequence). Trimming cost V 7 bases and J 4 bases, with 20 bases left between them. The CDR3 runs to 16 residues. CDR3 amino acids: CASNQGGAFLYNEQFF. CDR3 DNA: TGTGCCAGTAATCAAGGGGGGGCCTTCCTTTACAATGAGCAGTTCTTC.

This clone appeared a single time. V is TRBV27 and J is TRBJ2-3; no reliable D call. Germline V gives CDR1 MNHEY, CDR2 SMNVEV (reference sequence). There are 14 residues in the CDR3. Between the trimmed V and J ends, which lost 1 base and 3 bases, there was a span of 8 bases. CDR3 nucleotides: TGTGCCAGCAGTTTATTCTCTGAAACAGATACGCAGTATTTT. Its translation: CASSLFSETDTQYF.

CDR3 loop: CASSPSTSGSGYEQYF. The CDR3 nucleotides read TGTGCCAGCTCACCATCGACTAGCGGGAGTGGATACGAGCAGTACTTC. V is TRBV18 and J is TRBJ2-7; TRBD2 aligns across 12 bases. The length of the CDR3 is 16 residues. V shed 2 bases, J shed 4 bases, and the junction held 6 bases outside the gene matches. Germline V CDR1 and CDR2: KGHSH, LQKENI.

A single count supports this clone. The identical CDR3 is also encoded by other nucleotide sequences in the sample. The chain carries TRBV6-1 and TRBJ2-6; D remains ambiguous. The V gene's germline CDR1 is MNHNS and CDR2 SASEGT. The CDR3 consists of 15 residues. Trimming left V 1 base short and J 1 base short, with 5 bases between. The CDR3 loop reads CASSEGGSGANVLTF. CDR3 coding DNA: TGTGCCAGCAGTGAAGGGGGATCTGGGGCCAACGTCCTGACTTTC.

This chain joins TRBV28 and TRBJ2-7; D unresolved. The CDR3 is 13 residues long. Trimming cost V 4 bases and J 7 bases, with 14 bases left between them. Germline V CDR1 and CDR2: MDHEN, SYDVKM. In DNA, the CDR3 is TGTGCCAGCAGTTCTGACCCTCCACCGGAGCAGTACTTC. The encoded protein is CASSSDPPPEQYF. The full variable domain, in which reference TRBV28 and TRBJ2-7 provide the parts outside the CDR3, is DVKVTQSSRYLVKRTGEKVFLECVQDMDHENMFWYRQDPGLGLRLIYFSYDVKMKEKGDIPEGYSVSREKKERFSLILESASTNQTSMYLCASSSDPPPEQYFGPGTRLTVT.

This chain's CDR3 is CASSGRRGSQETQYF. In DNA, the CDR3 is TGTGCCAGCAGTGGTAGAAGGGGATCCCAAGAGACCCAGTACTTC. V gene TRBV6-1 combines with J gene TRBJ2-5; D possibly corresponds to TRBD1 (5 bases). The germline V and J ends were trimmed by 4 bases and 1 base, with 13 bases remaining between them. This CDR3 comprises 15 residues. CDR1 is MNHNS and CDR2 is SASEGT in the germline V gene.

The chain is built from TRBV5-1 and TRBJ2-2; TRBD1 matches 8 bases. Trimming at V came to 2 bases and at J to 7 bases, leaving 7 bases not matched to a gene. The CDR3 covers 15 residues. Germline loops: CDR1 SGHRS, CDR2 YFSETQ. This CDR3 reads CASSFSTGGDGELFF. In DNA, the CDR3 is TGCGCCAGCAGCTTTAGCACAGGGGGTGACGGGGAGCTGTTTTTT.

The rearrangement joins TRBV10-3 to TRBJ2-2; D is ambiguous. Trimming removed 0 bases at V and 2 bases at J, with 4 bases between. CDR1 and CDR2 (germline): ENHRY, SYGVKD. The CDR3 has 14 residues. CDR3 in DNA: TGTGCCATCAGTGAGTCGGAAAACACCGGGGAGCTGTTTTTT. It encodes CAISESENTGELFF.

J is TRBJ1-5 and V is TRBV11-3, with 9 bases lining up with TRBD1. The CDR3 is 14 residues long. V dropped 5 bases and J dropped 5; count of bases not matched to a gene: 4. The V gene's germline CDR1 is SGHNT and CDR2 YENEEA. CDR3 sequence reads: CASSLRQGDQPQHF. In DNA form, the CDR3 reads TGTGCCAGCAGCCTGCGACAGGGGGATCAGCCCCAGCATTTT. Filled out from reference TRBV11-3 and TRBJ1-5, the complete variable domain reads EAGVVQSPRYKIIEKKQPVAFWCNPISGHNTLYWYLQNLGQGPELLIRYENEEAVDDSQLPKDRFSAERLKGVDSTLKIQPAELGDSAVYLCASSLRQGDQPQHFGDGTRLSIL.

The chain couples TRBV21-1 to TRBJ2-1; no check of the table's D call, TRBD2, against the DNA was made. TRBV21-1 is marked as a pseudogene. CDR3 length: 16 amino acids. The CDR3 is CASSPSGLQAFGEQFF. DNA for the CDR3: TGTGCCAGCAGCCCATCGGGACTTCAGGCGTTCGGGGAGCAGTTCTTC.

The V gene is TRBV6-6, the J gene TRBJ1-1, with 7 bases fitting TRBD1. V trimming: 0 bases; J trimming: 6 bases; junction bases outside the gene matches: 7. This CDR3 is 15 amino acids long. CDR1 and CDR2 from the germline V gene are MNHNY and SVGAGI (reference sequence). The CDR3 DNA sequence: TGTGCCAGCAGTTACTCGAGGGGGCAACGCGCTGAAGCTTTCTTT. Its translation: CASSYSRGQRAEAFF.

The chain links TRBV28 to TRBJ1-5; D is undetermined. Per germline, CDR1 MDHEN and CDR2 SYDVKM. The V end lost 4 bases, the J end lost 9 bases, and 7 bases lay between the germline ends. CDR3 length: 11 amino acids. This CDR3 reads CASSSLGPQHF. The CDR3 DNA reads TGTGCCAGCAGTTCCCTGGGGCCCCAGCATTTT.

This clone has a single count. The CDR3: CASSPTLSYEQYF. CDR3 bases: TGCGCCAGCTCGCCGACCCTCTCCTACGAGCAGTACTTC. This chain connects TRBV10-1 to TRBJ2-7; D unclear. The V end lost 8 bases, the J end lost 0 bases, and 11 bases lay between the germline ends. The germline V gene encodes CDR1 WNHNN and CDR2 SYGVQD (reference sequence). The CDR3 totals 13 residues.

This clone has only one observation. Other DNA sequences in the sample encode the same CDR3. The chain links TRBV28 to TRBJ1-2, with a tentative D call TRBD1 (5 bases). Trimming left V 5 bases short and J 2 bases short, with 12 bases between. Per germline, CDR1 MDHEN and CDR2 SYDVKM. CDR3 length: 14 residues. The CDR3 region has the DNA TGTGCCAGCAGTCCGGGGGGGTTGAACTATGGCTACACCTTC. Protein sequence: CASSPGGLNYGYTF.

This sequence joins TRBV27 and TRBJ2-7; D is uncertain. Germline CDR1 MNHEY, CDR2 SMNVEV (reference sequence). The V end was cut by 2 bases, the J end by 5 bases, with 16 bases between. The CDR3 contains 15 residues. The chain's CDR3 is CASSLSRRSTDEQYF. The CDR3 nucleotides are TGTGCCAGCAGTTTAAGCAGAAGATCCACAGACGAGCAGTACTTC.